This T cell receptor (beta chain) was recorded in a study of CD8+CD57+ T cells in acquired aplastic anemia. Study background: The sorted CD4+ and CD8+ cells yielded an average approximately 3 ug of DNA. Findings and limits, study-wide: Between patients and controls, CD8+ Simpson's diversity did not vary significantly.

For this clonotype: What it binds is not known. At one end, the junction sequence differs from germline, possibly due to a read error.

Germline V CDR1 and CDR2: DFQATT, SNEGSKA (reference sequence). The CDR3 totals 12 residues. Genomic DNA, serving as template, underwent TCR beta VDJ and CDR3 profiling. TCRdb analysed the reads with MiXCR anew, one entry per CDR3 protein. The repertoire holds some 200,000 distinct CDR3 sequences, with approximately 48% as singletons. Patients sequenced had flow cytometry evidence of CD8+CD57+ cell expansion. Diagnosis of severe acquired aplastic anemia applied to all patients. The V and J genes are TRBV20-1 and TRBJ1-2; D ambiguous. This receptor was obtained from a human donor with aplastic anemia. Specimen: sorted CD4+, CD8+, or CD8+CD57+ T cells (not recorded which) from PBMCs. CDR3 in DNA: TGCAGTGCTAGATCGGAGTCCTATGGCTGCACCTTC. Protein: CSARSESYGCTF.